Sequencing of this TCR beta chain was carried out in a study of blood T cell repertoires in COVID-19. This clone was seen just once. The ends were cut back, 6 bases at V and 5 bases at J, with 10 bases in the middle. CDR3 length: 13 amino acids. Per the germline V gene, CDR1 is LNHDA and CDR2 is SQIVND (reference sequence). TCRdb's table, derived via immunoSEQ multiplex PCR, lists solely in-frame clones and lacks some. The data show tens of thousands of clones, with 89% seen just once and approximately 3.6% held by the top ten. The receptor was isolated from a woman aged 70-85 years with acute or convalescent COVID-19. The sample taken for sequencing was peripheral blood. The chain combines TRBV19 with TRBJ2-2; D might be TRBD1 (6 bases). The CDR3 here is CASRTRGTGELFF. CDR3 in DNA: TGTGCCAGTAGGACGAGGGGGACCGGGGAGCTGTTTTTT.